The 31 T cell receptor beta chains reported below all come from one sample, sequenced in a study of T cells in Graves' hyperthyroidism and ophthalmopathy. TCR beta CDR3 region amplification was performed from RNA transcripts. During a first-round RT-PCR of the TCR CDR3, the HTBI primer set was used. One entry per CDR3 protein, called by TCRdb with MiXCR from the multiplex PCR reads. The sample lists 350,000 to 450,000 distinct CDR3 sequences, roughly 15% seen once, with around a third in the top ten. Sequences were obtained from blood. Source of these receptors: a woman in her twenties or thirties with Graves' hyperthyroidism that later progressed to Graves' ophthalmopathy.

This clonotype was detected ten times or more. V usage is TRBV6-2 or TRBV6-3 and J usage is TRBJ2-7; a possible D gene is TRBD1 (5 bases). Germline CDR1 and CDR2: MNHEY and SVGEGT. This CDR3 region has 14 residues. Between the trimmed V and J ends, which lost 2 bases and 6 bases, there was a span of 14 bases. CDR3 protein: CASSYGQGSSEQYF. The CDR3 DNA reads TGTGCCAGCAGTTACGGGCAGGGTTCTTCCGAGCAGTACTTC.

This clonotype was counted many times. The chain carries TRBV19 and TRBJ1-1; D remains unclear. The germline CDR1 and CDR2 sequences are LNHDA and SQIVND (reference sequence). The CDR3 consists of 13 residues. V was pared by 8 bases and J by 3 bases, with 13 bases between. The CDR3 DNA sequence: TGTGCCAGTGCCGAGGTCCTTCACACTGAAGCTTTCTTT. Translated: CASAEVLHTEAFF.

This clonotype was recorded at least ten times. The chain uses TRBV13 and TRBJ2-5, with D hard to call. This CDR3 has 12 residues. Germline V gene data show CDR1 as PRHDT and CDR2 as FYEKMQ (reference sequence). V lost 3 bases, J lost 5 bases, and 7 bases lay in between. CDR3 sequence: CASSFMGETQYF. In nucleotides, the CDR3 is TGTGCCAGCAGCTTTATGGGGGAGACCCAGTACTTC.

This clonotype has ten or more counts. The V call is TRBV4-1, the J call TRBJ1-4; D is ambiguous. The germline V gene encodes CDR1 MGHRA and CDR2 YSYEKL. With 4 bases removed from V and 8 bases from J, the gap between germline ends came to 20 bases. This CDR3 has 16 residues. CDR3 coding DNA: TGCGCCAGCAGCCCCCTAGTGATTCCCTCCGAGGAAAAACTGTTTTTT. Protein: CASSPLVIPSEEKLFF.

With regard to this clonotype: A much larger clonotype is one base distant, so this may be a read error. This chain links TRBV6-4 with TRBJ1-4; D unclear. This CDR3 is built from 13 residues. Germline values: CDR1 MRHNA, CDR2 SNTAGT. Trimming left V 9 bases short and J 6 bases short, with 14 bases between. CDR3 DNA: TGTGCCAGAAGGGAATTCCTGCATGAAAAACTGTTTTTT. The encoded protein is CARREFLHEKLFF.

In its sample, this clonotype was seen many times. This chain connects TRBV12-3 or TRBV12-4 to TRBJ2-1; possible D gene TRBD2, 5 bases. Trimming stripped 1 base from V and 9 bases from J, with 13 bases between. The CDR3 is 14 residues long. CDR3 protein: CASSLGVSVGEQFF. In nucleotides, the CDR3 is TGTGCCAGCAGTTTAGGGGTTAGCGTCGGTGAGCAGTTCTTC.

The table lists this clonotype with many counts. The CDR3 DNA follows: TGCGCCAGCAGCCAAGCCACAGGGGGCACCTACGAGCAGTACTTC. This gives the protein CASSQATGGTYEQYF. The rearrangement joins TRBV4-1 to TRBJ2-7; 9 positions agree with TRBD1. The CDR3 contains 15 residues. CDR1 and CDR2 (germline): MGHRA, YSYEKL. V dropped 1 base and J dropped 2; count of bases not matched to a gene: 3.

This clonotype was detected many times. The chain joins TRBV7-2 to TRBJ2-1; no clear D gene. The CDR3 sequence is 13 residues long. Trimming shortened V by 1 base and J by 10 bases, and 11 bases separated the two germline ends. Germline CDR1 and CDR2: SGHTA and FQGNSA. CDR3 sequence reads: CASSLVARREQFF. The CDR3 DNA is TGTGCCAGCAGCTTAGTGGCGCGACGCGAGCAGTTCTTC.

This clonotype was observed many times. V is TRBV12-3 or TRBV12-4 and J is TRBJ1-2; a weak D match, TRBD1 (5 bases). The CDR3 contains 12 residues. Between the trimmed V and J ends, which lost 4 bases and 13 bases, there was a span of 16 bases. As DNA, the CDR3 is TGTGCCAGCAGTTCCCCCCGAGGGGTATCCACCTTC. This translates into CASSSPRGVSTF.

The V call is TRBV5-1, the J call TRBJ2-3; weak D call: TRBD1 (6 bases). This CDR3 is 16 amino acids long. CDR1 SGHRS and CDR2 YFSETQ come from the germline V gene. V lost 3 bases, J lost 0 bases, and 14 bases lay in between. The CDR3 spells CASSSTGTYSTDTQYF. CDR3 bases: TGCGCCAGCAGCTCAACCGGGACATACAGCACAGATACGCAGTATTTT.

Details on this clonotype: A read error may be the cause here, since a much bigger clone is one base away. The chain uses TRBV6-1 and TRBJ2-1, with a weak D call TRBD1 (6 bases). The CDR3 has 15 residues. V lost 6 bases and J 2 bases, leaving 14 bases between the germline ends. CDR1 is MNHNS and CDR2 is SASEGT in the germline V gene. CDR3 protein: CASSTGTHAYNEQFF. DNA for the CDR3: TGTGCCAGCAGCACAGGGACGCATGCCTACAATGAGCAGTTCTTC.

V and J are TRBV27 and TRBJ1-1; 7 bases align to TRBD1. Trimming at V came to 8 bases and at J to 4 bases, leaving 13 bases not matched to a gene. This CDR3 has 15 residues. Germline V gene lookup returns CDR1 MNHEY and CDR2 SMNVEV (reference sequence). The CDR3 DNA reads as TGTGCCAGCGCCCTCAAGGAGGGGGCTTTCACTGAAGCTTTCTTT. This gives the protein CASALKEGAFTEAFF.

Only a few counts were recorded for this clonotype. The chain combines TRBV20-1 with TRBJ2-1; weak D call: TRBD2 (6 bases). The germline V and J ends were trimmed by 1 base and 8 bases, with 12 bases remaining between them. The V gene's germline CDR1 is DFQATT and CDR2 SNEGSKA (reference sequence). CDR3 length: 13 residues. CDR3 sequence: CSARVSTGDEQFF. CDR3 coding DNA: TGCAGTGCTAGAGTTTCGACGGGAGATGAGCAGTTCTTC.

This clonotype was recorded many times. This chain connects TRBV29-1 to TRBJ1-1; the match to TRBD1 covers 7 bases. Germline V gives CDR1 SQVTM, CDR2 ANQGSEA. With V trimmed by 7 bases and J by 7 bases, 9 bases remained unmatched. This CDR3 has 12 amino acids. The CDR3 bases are TGCAGCGCTACGACAGGGCCGGGTGAAGCTTTCTTT. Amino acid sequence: CSATTGPGEAFF.

DNA of the CDR3: TGTGCCAGCACCAAAGACAGGTGGGATCATGGCTACACCTTC. The encoded protein is CASTKDRWDHGYTF. The genes are TRBV12-3 or TRBV12-4 and TRBJ1-2, with D perhaps matching TRBD1 (6 bases). V was clipped by 7 bases and J by 6 bases, with 18 bases between them. This CDR3 is built from 14 residues.

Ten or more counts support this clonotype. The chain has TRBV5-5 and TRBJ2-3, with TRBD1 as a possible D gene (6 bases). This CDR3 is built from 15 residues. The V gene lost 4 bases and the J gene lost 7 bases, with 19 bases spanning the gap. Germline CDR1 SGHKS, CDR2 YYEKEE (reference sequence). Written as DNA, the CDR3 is TGTGCCAGCAGCCCGACCCAGGGGAGAGTGAATACGCAGTATTTT. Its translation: CASSPTQGRVNTQYF. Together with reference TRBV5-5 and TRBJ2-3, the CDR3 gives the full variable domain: DAGVTQSPTHLIKTRGQQVTLRCSPISGHKSVSWYQQVLGQGPQFIFQYYEKEERGRGNFPDRFSARQFPNYSSELNVNALLLGDSALYLCASSPTQGRVNTQYFGPGTRLTVL.

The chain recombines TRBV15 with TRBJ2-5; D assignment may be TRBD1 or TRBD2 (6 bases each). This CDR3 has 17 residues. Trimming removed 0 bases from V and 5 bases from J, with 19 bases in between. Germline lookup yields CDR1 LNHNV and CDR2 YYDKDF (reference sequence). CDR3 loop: CATSRDLVGGWLETQYF. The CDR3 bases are TGTGCCACCAGCAGAGACCTTGTGGGGGGCTGGTTGGAGACCCAGTACTTC.

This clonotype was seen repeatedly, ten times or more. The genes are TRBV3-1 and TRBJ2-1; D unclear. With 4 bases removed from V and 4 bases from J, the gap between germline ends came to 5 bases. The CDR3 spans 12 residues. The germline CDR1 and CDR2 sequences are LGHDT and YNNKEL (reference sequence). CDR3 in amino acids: CASSLWYNEQFF. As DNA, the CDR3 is TGTGCCAGCAGCCTTTGGTACAATGAGCAGTTCTTC.

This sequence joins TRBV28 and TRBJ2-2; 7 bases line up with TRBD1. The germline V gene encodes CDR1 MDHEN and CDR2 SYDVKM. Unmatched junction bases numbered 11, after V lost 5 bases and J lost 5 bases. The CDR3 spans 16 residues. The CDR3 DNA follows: TGTGCCAGCAGTGTCAGACAGGGAGAAGGAACCGGGGAGCTGTTTTTT. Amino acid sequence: CASSVRQGEGTGELFF.

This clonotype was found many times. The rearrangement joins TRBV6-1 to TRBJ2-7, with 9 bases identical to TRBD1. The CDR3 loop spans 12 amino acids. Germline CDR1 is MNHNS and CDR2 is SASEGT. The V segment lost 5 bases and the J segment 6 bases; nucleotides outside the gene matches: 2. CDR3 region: CASSLQGAEQYF. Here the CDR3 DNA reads TGTGCCAGCAGTCTACAGGGGGCCGAGCAGTACTTC.

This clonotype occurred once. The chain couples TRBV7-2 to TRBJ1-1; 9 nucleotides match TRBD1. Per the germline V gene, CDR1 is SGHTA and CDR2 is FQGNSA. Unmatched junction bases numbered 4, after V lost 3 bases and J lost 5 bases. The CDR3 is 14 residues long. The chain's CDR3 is CASSLTGGETEAFF. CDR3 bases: TGTGCCAGCAGCTTGACAGGGGGTGAGACTGAAGCTTTCTTT.

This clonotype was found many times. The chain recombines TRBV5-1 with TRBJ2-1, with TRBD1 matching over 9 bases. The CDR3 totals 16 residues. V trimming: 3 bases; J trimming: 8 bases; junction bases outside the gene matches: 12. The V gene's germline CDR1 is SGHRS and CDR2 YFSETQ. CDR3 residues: CASSWPPGQGAYEQFF. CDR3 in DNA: TGCGCCAGCAGCTGGCCCCCGGGACAGGGCGCATATGAGCAGTTCTTC.

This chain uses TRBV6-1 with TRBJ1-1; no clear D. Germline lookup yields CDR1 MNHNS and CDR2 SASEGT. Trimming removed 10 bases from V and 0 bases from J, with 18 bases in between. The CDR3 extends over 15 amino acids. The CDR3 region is CATTRGRRVNTEAFF. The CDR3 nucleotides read TGTGCCACCACGAGAGGACGTCGGGTGAACACTGAAGCTTTCTTT.

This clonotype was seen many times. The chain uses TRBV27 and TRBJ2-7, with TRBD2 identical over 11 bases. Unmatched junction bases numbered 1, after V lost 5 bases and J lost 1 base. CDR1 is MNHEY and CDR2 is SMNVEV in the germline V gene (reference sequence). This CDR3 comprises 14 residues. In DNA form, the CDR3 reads TGTGCCAGCAGTGTAGCGGGGGGGTCCTACGAGCAGTACTTC. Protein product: CASSVAGGSYEQYF.

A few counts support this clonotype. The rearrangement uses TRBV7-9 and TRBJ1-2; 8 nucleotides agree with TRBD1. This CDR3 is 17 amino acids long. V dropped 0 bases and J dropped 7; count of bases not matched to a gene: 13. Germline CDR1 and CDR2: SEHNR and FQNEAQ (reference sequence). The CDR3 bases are TGTGCCAGCAGCTTAGCGGTTCTATCAGGGGGCGACGGTGGCTACACCTTC. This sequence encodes CASSLAVLSGGDGGYTF.

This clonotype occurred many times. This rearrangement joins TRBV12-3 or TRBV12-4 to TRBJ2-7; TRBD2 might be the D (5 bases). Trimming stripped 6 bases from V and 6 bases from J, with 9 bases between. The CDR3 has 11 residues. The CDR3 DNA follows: TGTGCCAGCAGGTTTGGGAGCGAGCAGTACTTC. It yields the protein CASRFGSEQYF.

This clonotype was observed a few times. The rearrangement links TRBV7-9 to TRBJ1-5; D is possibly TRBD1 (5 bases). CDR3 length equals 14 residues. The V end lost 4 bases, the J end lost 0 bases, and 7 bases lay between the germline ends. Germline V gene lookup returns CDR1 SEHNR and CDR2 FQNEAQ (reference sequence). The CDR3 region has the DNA TGTGCCAGCAGCTCGACAGTTAGCAATCAGCCCCAGCATTTT. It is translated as CASSSTVSNQPQHF.

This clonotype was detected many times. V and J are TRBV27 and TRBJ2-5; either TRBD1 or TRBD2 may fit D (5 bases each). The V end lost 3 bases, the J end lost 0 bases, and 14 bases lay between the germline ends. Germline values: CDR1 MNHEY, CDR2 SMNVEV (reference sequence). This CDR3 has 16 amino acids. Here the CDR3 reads CASSLQGARYQETQYF. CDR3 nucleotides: TGTGCCAGCAGTTTGCAGGGAGCTCGATACCAAGAGACCCAGTACTTC.

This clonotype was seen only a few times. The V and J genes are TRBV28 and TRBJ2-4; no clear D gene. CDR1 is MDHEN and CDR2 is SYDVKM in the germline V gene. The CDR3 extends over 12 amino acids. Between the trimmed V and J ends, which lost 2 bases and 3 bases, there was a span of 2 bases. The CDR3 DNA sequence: TGTGCCAGCAGTTTAGTCAAAAACATTCAGTACTTC. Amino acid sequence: CASSLVKNIQYF.

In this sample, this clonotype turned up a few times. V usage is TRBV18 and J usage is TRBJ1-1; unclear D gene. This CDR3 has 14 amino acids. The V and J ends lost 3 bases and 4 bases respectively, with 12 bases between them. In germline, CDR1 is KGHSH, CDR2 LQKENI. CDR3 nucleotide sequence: TGTGCCAGCTCACCGGCCTCAGTATCCACTGAAGCTTTCTTT. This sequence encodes CASSPASVSTEAFF.

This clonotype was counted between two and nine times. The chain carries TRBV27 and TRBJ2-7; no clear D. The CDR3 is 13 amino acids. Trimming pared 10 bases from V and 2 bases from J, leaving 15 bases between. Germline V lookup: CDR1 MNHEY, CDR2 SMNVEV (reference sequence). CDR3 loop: CATRIGQPYEQYF. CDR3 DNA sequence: TGTGCCACCCGCATAGGGCAGCCCTACGAGCAGTACTTC.